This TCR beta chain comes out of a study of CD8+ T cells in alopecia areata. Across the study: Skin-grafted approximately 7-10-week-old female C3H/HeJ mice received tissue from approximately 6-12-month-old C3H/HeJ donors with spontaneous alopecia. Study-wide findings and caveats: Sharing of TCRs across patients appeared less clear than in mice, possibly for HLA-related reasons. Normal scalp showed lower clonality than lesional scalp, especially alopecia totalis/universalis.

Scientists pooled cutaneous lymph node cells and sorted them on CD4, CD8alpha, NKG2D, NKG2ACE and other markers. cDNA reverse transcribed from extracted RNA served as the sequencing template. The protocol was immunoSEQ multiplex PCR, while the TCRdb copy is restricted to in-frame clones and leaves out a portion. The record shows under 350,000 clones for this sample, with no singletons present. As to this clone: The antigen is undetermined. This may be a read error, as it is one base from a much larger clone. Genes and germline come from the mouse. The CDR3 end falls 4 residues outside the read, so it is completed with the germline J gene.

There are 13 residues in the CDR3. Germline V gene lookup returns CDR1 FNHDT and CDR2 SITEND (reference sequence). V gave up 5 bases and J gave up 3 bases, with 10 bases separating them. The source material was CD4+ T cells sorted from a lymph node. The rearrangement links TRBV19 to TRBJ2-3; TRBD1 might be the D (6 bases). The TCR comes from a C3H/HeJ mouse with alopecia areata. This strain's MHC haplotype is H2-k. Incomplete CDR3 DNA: TGTGCCAGCAGGGGCAGGGGAGCAGAA. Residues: CASRGRGAE. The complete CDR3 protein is CASRGRGAETLYF.